This T cell receptor beta chain was identified during a study of T cells after yellow fever vaccination. For TCR, cDNA came from 5'RACE template switching, which added a universal primer site and UMIs. TCRdb ran MiXCR on the 5' RACE reads and lists one entry per CDR3 protein. The sample has about 73,000 distinct CDR3 sequences; 7.5% to 8% are singletons. Germline V lookup: CDR1 SNHLY, CDR2 FYNNEI. This CDR3 has 16 amino acids. V lost 6 bases and J 4 bases, leaving 20 bases between the germline ends. This clonotype was counted at least ten times. This receptor was obtained from a man under 40 who received the YFV17D yellow fever vaccine. V usage is TRBV2 and J usage is TRBJ2-3; possibly TRBD2 for D (6 bases). The source material was CD8+ T cells sorted from PBMCs, sampled on the day of the yellow fever booster vaccination. The CDR3 DNA reads as TGTGCCAGCAGGTTCCTTGGAGGGGCAATGGCAGATACGCAGTATTTT. Amino acids: CASRFLGGAMADTQYF.